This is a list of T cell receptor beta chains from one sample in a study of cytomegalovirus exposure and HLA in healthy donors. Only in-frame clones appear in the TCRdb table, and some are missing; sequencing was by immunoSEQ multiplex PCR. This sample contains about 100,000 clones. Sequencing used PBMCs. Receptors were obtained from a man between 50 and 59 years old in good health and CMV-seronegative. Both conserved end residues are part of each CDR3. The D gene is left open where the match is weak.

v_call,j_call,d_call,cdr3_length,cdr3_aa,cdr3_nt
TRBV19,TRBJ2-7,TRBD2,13,CASSPAGGYEQYF,TGTGCCAGTAGTCCCGCGGGGGGGTACGAGCAGTACTTC
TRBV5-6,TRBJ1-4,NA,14,CASSFSYRDEKLFF,TGTGCCAGCAGCTTCAGCTACAGAGATGAAAAACTGTTTTTT
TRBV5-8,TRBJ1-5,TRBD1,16,CASSLALGTGYQPQHF,TGTGCCAGCAGCTTGGCCTTGGGGACAGGGTATCAGCCCCAGCATTTT
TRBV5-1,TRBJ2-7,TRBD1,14,CASSPGTASYEQYF,TGCGCCAGCTCACCCGGGACAGCCTCCTACGAGCAGTACTTC
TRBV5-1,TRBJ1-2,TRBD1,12,CASSPGGTGYTF,TGCGCCAGCAGCCCAGGGGGGACGGGCTACACCTTC
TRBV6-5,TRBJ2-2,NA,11,CATRGSGELFF,TGTGCCACTCGGGGATCCGGGGAGCTGTTTTTT
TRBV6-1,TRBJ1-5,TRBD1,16,CASSDKGPGGNQPQHF,TGTGCCAGCAGTGACAAGGGGCCAGGGGGAAATCAGCCCCAGCATTTT
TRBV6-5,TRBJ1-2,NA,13,CASSAPQGFGYTF,TGTGCCAGCAGTGCTCCACAGGGCTTCGGCTACACCTTC
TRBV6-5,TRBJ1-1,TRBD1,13,CASSDRGRTEAFF,TGTGCCAGCAGCGACAGGGGGCGAACTGAAGCTTTCTTT
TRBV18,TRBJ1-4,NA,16,CASSPSAVRGGEKLFF,TGTGCCAGCTCACCATCGGCAGTCCGAGGAGGTGAAAAACTGTTTTTT
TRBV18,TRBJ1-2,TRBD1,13,CASSLGQNEGYTF,TGTGCCAGCAGCCTGGGACAGAACGAAGGCTACACCTTC
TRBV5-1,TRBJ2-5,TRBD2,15,CASSKLAEPQETQYF,TGCGCCAGCAGCAAACTAGCGGAGCCACAAGAGACCCAGTACTTC
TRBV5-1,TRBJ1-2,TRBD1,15,CASSPGTGANYGYTF,TGCGCCAGCAGCCCAGGGACAGGAGCTAACTATGGCTACACCTTC
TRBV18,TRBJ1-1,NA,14,CASSPRGENTEAFF,TGTGCCAGCTCACCGCGGGGCGAGAACACTGAAGCTTTCTTT
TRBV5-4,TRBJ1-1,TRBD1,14,CASSQTGLNTEAFF,TGTGCCAGCAGCCAGACAGGGTTGAACACTGAAGCTTTCTTT
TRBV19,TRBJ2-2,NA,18,CASSIVGGIFANTGELFF,TGTGCCAGTAGTATTGTCGGGGGTATCTTCGCGAACACCGGGGAGCTGTTTTTT